The clone carrying this TCR beta chain was observed many times. The antigen remains undetermined. The data are from a study of neurological immune-mediated disorders. The overall study: The disease course was relapsing-remitting in roughly 31 and secondary progressive in about 8.5% of the 34 multiple sclerosis patients.

Whole-study findings and limits: In HTLV-1-associated myelopathy, TCR clonal expansion was greatest, and in multiple sclerosis it was least, below healthy controls.

CD4+ or CD8+ T cells, about a million per library, were used for sorted libraries. CDR1 is SGHTA and CDR2 is FQGNSA in the germline V gene. CDR3 length equals 14 residues. Trimming removed 1 base at V and 3 bases at J, with 6 bases between. Synthesis of cDNA was carried out by template-switch 5'RACE. The reaction used 10-nucleotide random UMIs. One entry per CDR3 protein results from TCRdb running MiXCR on the 5' RACE reads. The sample holds under 60,000 distinct CDR3 sequences, about 5% seen once. The sample was CD4+ T cells from blood. The TCR sequence derives from a woman aged 18-29 years with multiple sclerosis. V is TRBV7-2 and J is TRBJ1-4; no definite D call. The CDR3 protein is CASSLDLSNEKLFF. The CDR3 DNA sequence: TGTGCCAGCAGCTTAGATCTCTCTAATGAAAAACTGTTTTTT.